The T cell receptor (beta chain) under discussion was sequenced for a study of Ad26.COV2.S vaccination and SARS-CoV-2 variants. The V gene lost 10 bases and the J gene lost 4 bases, with 16 bases spanning the gap. In germline, CDR1 is MNHEY, CDR2 SVGEGT. The CDR3 covers 13 residues. The method was immunoSEQ multiplex PCR; TCRdb's version includes in-frame clones alone and lacks a portion of them. The sample records more than 120,000 clones, roughly 89% being singletons. This specimen consisted of peripheral blood, obtained after recovery from COVID-19. This clonotype was obtained from a human donor who had recovered from COVID-19. The genes are TRBV6-2 or TRBV6-3 and TRBJ2-5, with a tentative D call TRBD1 (5 bases). The CDR3 sequence is CATSQDNGETQYF. DNA of the CDR3: TGTGCCACCAGCCAGGACAACGGAGAGACCCAGTACTTC.